This TCR beta chain was retrieved from a study of tumor-infiltrating lymphocytes in primary liver carcinoma. The CDR3 spans 16 residues. The germline V gene has CDR1 MNHEY and CDR2 SVGEGT. After removal of 5 bases from V and 1 base from J, the junction contained 7 bases not matched to a gene. Total RNA (roughly 530 ng) served as template for TCR beta cDNA synthesis primed by a constant-region primer. Slightly modified ARM-PCR served as the procedure for the TCR beta libraries. These libraries came from three rounds of nested multiplex PCR. A C-beta reverse primer and TRBV1-TRBV30 forward primers served in each of the first two PCR rounds, at about 10 cycles apiece. TCRdb analysed the multiplex PCR reads with MiXCR anew, one entry per CDR3 protein. The data hold about 200,000 distinct CDR3 sequences, with about 85% observed a single time. Study-wide findings and caveats: Pairs comparing tumor with adjacent tissue or blood overlapped less than pairs drawn from tumor regions.

Between 20 and 30 mg of unsorted bulk tissue served as the source from which RNA and DNA were co-extracted. Histology found more than 80% viable tumor cells per sample. About this clonotype: Its antigen is not identified.

The sample was tumor tissue from primary liver carcinoma. The rearrangement links TRBV6-2 or TRBV6-3 to TRBJ2-2, with TRBD2 identical over 7 bases. This TCR derives from a man aged 40-49 years with primary liver carcinoma and hepatitis B virus infection. CDR3 protein: CASSPSGSWNTGELFF. DNA of the CDR3: TGTGCCAGCAGTCCTAGCGGAAGTTGGAACACCGGGGAGCTGTTTTTT.